This TCR beta chain was sequenced during a study of blood T cell repertoires in COVID-19. Study context: T cells, B-cell-depleted T cells, or PBMCs supplied cDNA or gDNA.

The table came from immunoSEQ multiplex PCR; TCRdb's copy has only in-frame clones and leaves some out. Of approximately 150,000 clones in the sample, around 84% were seen once. The CDR3 runs to 15 residues. With V trimmed by 2 bases and J by 6 bases, 4 bases remained unmatched. The germline V gene encodes CDR1 SGHNT and CDR2 YYREEE (reference sequence). This sequence joins TRBV5-4 and TRBJ2-3, with 12 positions matching TRBD2. Sequencing was performed on peripheral blood. The sequence was collected from a woman in her forties or fifties with COVID-19, enrolled during active disease. This CDR3 reads CASSLASGGADTQYF. As DNA, the CDR3 is TGTGCCAGCAGCTTAGCTAGCGGGGGGGCTGATACGCAGTATTTT.